These 24 T cell receptor beta chains came from one sample sequenced in a study of blood T cell repertoires in COVID-19. Profiling relied on immunoSEQ multiplex PCR, and the TCRdb table lists in-frame clones only, not all of them. Of 200,000 to 250,000 clones listed, about 86% are singletons. Material: PBMCs or T cells enriched from blood (not recorded which). The receptors were gathered from a woman between 50 and 59 years old in a cohort exposed to, infected with or recovered from COVID-19 (not recorded which).

V is TRBV5-1 and J is TRBJ2-5; possibly TRBD2 for D (5 bases). The V end was cut by 4 bases, the J end by 8 bases, with 18 bases between. Per the germline V gene, CDR1 is SGHRS and CDR2 is YFSETQ. There are 14 residues in the CDR3. CDR3 nucleotides: TGCGCCAGCAGCGACCGCTCGGGGAAGAGAACCCAGTACTTC. This gives the protein CASSDRSGKRTQYF.

This sequence joins TRBV7-2 and TRBJ1-4, with D possibly TRBD1 on 6 matching bases. V lost 5 bases and J lost 7, with 17 bases in between. The germline V gene encodes CDR1 SGHTA and CDR2 FQGNSA. This CDR3 has 15 amino acids. The DNA for the CDR3 is TGTGCCAGCAGCCCGAACAGGGACGCACTTGAAAAACTGTTTTTT. It codes for CASSPNRDALEKLFF.

CDR3: CASSTTAIYGYTF. The CDR3 bases are TGTGCCAGCAGCACGACAGCTATCTATGGCTACACCTTC. The V call is TRBV6-2 or TRBV6-3, the J call TRBJ1-2; possible D gene TRBD1, 5 bases. Germline CDR1 reads MNHEY; CDR2 reads SVGEGT. This CDR3 has 13 amino acids. Trimming took 6 bases from V and 4 from J, leaving 12 bases between them.

This rearrangement joins TRBV2 to TRBJ1-2, with 8 positions matching TRBD1. The CDR3 extends over 11 amino acids. Losses at the gene ends were 11 bases for V and 4 bases for J; bases not matched to a gene: 3. Germline lookup yields CDR1 SNHLY and CDR2 FYNNEI. CDR3 amino acids: CAVDRGYGYTF. The CDR3 region has the DNA TGTGCCGTCGACAGGGGCTATGGCTACACCTTC.

The V call is TRBV20-1, the J call TRBJ2-1, with D uncertain. The CDR3 is made up of 11 amino acids. Germline V gives CDR1 DFQATT, CDR2 SNEGSKA (reference sequence). The ends were cut back, 3 bases at V and 8 bases at J, with 8 bases in the middle. The DNA for the CDR3 is TGCAGTGCTAGCATTCAGGATGAGCAGTTCTTC. Translating it yields CSASIQDEQFF.

The V gene is TRBV4-2, the J gene TRBJ1-4; tentatively, D is TRBD1 (6 bases). Trimming took off 0 bases at V and 1 base at J, with 9 bases between the two ends. This CDR3 contains 16 residues. The germline V gene has CDR1 LGHNA and CDR2 YNFKEQ. CDR3 protein: CASSQEPGVTNEKLFF. CDR3 sequence (DNA): TGTGCCAGCAGCCAAGAACCAGGGGTAACTAATGAAAAACTGTTTTTT.

The J gene is TRBJ1-1, the V gene TRBV7-2, with D tentatively TRBD1 (6 bases). This CDR3 is 13 amino acids long. V was clipped by 5 bases and J by 10 bases, with 17 bases between them. Germline V lookup: CDR1 SGHTA, CDR2 FQGNSA. The chain's CDR3 is CASSPGGPKGAFF. The CDR3 DNA reads as TGTGCCAGCAGCCCGGGGGGGCCAAAGGGAGCTTTCTTT.

The rearrangement joins TRBV30 to TRBJ2-1; a weak D match, TRBD2 (5 bases). Germline V lookup: CDR1 GTSNPN, CDR2 SVGIG (reference sequence). This CDR3 contains 13 residues. V was pared by 0 bases and J by 8 bases, with 11 bases between. The DNA of the CDR3 is TGTGCCTGGAGTGTATCCCTAGCCCATGAGCAGTTCTTC. Its protein is CAWSVSLAHEQFF. Together with reference TRBV30 and TRBJ2-1, the CDR3 gives the full variable domain: SQTIHQWPATLVQPVGSPLSLECTVEGTSNPNLYWYRQAAGRGLQLLFYSVGIGQISSEVPQNLSASRPQDRQFILSSKKLLLSDSGFYLCAWSVSLAHEQFFGPGTRLTVL.

This chain uses TRBV7-2 with TRBJ2-5; D uncertain. The V gene's germline CDR1 is SGHTA and CDR2 FQGNSA. The CDR3 is 10 amino acids. The germline V and J ends were trimmed by 1 base and 9 bases, with 3 bases remaining between them. CDR3 bases: TGTGCCAGCAGCTTAGGGCCCCAGTACTTC. It yields the protein CASSLGPQYF.

This chain connects TRBV2 to TRBJ1-2; no reliable D call. The CDR3 loop spans 12 amino acids. Germline-derived CDR1 and CDR2 are SNHLY and FYNNEI. Trimming removed 6 bases from V and 2 bases from J, with 7 bases in between. CDR3 DNA sequence: TGTGCCAGCAGCGAGGCCAACTATGGCTACACCTTC. Translated: CASSEANYGYTF.

The chain links TRBV7-2 to TRBJ2-5; TRBD1 aligns across 7 bases. There are 13 residues in the CDR3. Per germline, CDR1 SGHTA and CDR2 FQGNSA. After removal of 5 bases from V and 6 bases from J, the junction contained 6 bases not matched to a gene. In nucleotides, the CDR3 is TGTGCCAGCAGCGGCGGACAGGTGAAGACCCAGTACTTC. Amino acid sequence: CASSGGQVKTQYF. The full variable domain, with the rest looked up from reference TRBV7-2 and TRBJ2-5, is GAGVSQSPSNKVTEKGKDVELRCDPISGHTALYWYRQSLGQGLEFLIYFQGNSAPDKSGLPSDRFSAERTGGSVSTLTIQRTQQEDSAVYLCASSGGQVKTQYFGPGTRLLVL.

The chain joins TRBV7-9 to TRBJ1-5; the D is unclear. The CDR3 runs 13 residues. Germline V lookup: CDR1 SEHNR, CDR2 FQNEAQ (reference sequence). Trimming took off 3 bases at V and 9 bases at J, with 12 bases between the two ends. DNA of the CDR3: TGTGCCAGCAGCTTTAATGAGGGAGGGCCCCAGCATTTT. Amino acids: CASSFNEGGPQHF.

This clone was seen a few times. Other DNA sequences from this sample encode an identical CDR3 as well. The chain is built from TRBV7-9 and TRBJ1-6; D gene unclear. CDR1 SEHNR and CDR2 FQNEAQ come from the germline V gene (reference sequence). V shed 0 bases and J shed 10 bases, with 4 bases lying between them. The CDR3 totals 12 residues. In DNA, the CDR3 is TGTGCCAGCAGCTTAGCGGAGTCACCCCTCCACTTT. Translating gives CASSLAESPLHF.

V gene TRBV9 combines with J gene TRBJ2-6; tentatively, D is TRBD2 (5 bases). V lost 3 bases and J lost 0, with 10 bases in between. The CDR3 is 16 residues long. The germline V gene has CDR1 SGDLS and CDR2 YYNGEE. The CDR3 nucleotides are TGTGCCAGCAGCGCCGATGGGAGCTCTGGGGCCAACGTCCTGACTTTC. Protein sequence: CASSADGSSGANVLTF.

This sequence joins TRBV2 and TRBJ1-4, with a tentative D call TRBD1 (6 bases). V lost 6 bases and J 8 bases, leaving 16 bases between the germline ends. Per the germline V gene, CDR1 is SNHLY and CDR2 is FYNNEI. The CDR3 contains 14 residues. Here the CDR3 reads CASRAGTFGEKLFF. In DNA form, the CDR3 reads TGTGCCAGCAGGGCCGGGACATTTGGCGAAAAACTGTTTTTT. Filled out from reference TRBV2 and TRBJ1-4, the complete variable domain reads EPEVTQTPSHQVTQMGQEVILRCVPISNHLYFYWYRQILGQKVEFLVSFYNNEISEKSEIFDDQFSVERPDGSNFTLKIRSTKLEDSAMYFCASRAGTFGEKLFFGSGTQLSVL.

V usage is TRBV2 and J usage is TRBJ1-1; perhaps TRBD1 as D (6 bases). The CDR3 spans 13 residues. Germline assignment: CDR1 SNHLY and CDR2 FYNNEI. Deletions cut 7 bases from V and 5 bases from J, with 14 bases between. The CDR3 spells CASKVRGGTEAFF. As DNA, the CDR3 is TGTGCCAGCAAAGTCAGGGGCGGAACTGAAGCTTTCTTT.

DNA for the CDR3: TGCGCCAGCAGCCATACAGGGCCGGGTAGAAACGAGCAGTTCTTC. Amino acids: CASSHTGPGRNEQFF. The chain employs TRBV4-3 and TRBJ2-1; perhaps TRBD1 as D (6 bases). This CDR3 is built from 15 residues. V gave up 3 bases and J gave up 10 bases, with 19 bases separating them. Germline CDR1 is LGHNA and CDR2 is YSLEER.

This sequence joins TRBV6-5 and TRBJ1-5; D is undetermined. CDR3 length: 14 residues. The V end lost 7 bases, the J end lost 0 bases, and 10 bases lay between the germline ends. Germline CDR1 is MNHEY and CDR2 is SVGAGI. The CDR3 is CASNPGDSNQPQHF. The CDR3 DNA is TGTGCCAGCAACCCCGGGGATAGCAATCAGCCCCAGCATTTT.

The rearrangement links TRBV5-1 to TRBJ1-2, with 11 positions matching TRBD1. Germline assignment: CDR1 SGHRS and CDR2 YFSETQ. This CDR3 contains 15 residues. J lost 5 bases, V lost 0 bases, and 3 bases had no gene match. In DNA, the CDR3 is TGCGCCAGCAGCTTGGCCTGGGACAGGGGGTATGGCTACACCTTC. Its protein product is CASSLAWDRGYGYTF.

CDR3 in DNA: TGCGCCAGCAGCCAAGTCTCTGGGGGCACTGTCTATGGCTACACCTTC. Translation: CASSQVSGGTVYGYTF. The rearrangement joins TRBV4-1 to TRBJ1-2, with D possibly being TRBD1 (6 bases). Germline assignment: CDR1 MGHRA and CDR2 YSYEKL. Trimming removed 1 base at V and 4 bases at J, with 16 bases between. The CDR3 runs to 16 residues.

This clone was counted a single time. The chain links TRBV7-2 to TRBJ2-3; tentative D call: TRBD2 (7 bases). Germline CDR1 is SGHTA and CDR2 is FQGNSA. Trimming stripped 5 bases from V and 6 bases from J, with 21 bases between. The CDR3 loop spans 16 amino acids. DNA of the CDR3: TGTGCCAGCAGCGCCCCCCTTGCGGGGGCTAGGGATACGCAGTATTTT. It translates to CASSAPLAGARDTQYF.

V is TRBV4-2 and J is TRBJ1-1; weak D call: TRBD1 (6 bases). V lost 0 bases and J lost 6, with 17 bases in between. Looked up from germline, CDR1 is LGHNA and CDR2 is YNFKEQ. The CDR3 consists of 16 residues. As DNA, the CDR3 is TGTGCCAGCAGCCAAGAGCGGGGGGCGACGATCCCTGAAGCTTTCTTT. Amino acids: CASSQERGATIPEAFF.

Only one count was recorded for this clone. The chain recombines TRBV6-2 or TRBV6-3 with TRBJ2-7; D unresolved. The CDR3 sequence is 12 residues long. The germline gives CDR1 MNHEY, CDR2 SVGEGT. Between the trimmed V and J ends, which lost 0 bases and 9 bases, there was a span of 9 bases. The CDR3 nucleotides are TGTGCCAGCAGTTACTCTCAGAGGATGCAGTACTTC. Protein product: CASSYSQRMQYF.

CDR3 residues: CASSLEGDWGPNSPLHF. DNA for the CDR3: TGTGCCAGCAGCTTAGAGGGTGATTGGGGGCCCAATTCACCCCTCCACTTT. V gene TRBV7-8 combines with J gene TRBJ1-6; D might be TRBD1 (6 bases). Trimming cost V 1 base and J 7 bases, with 17 bases left between them. The CDR3 is 17 amino acids. The V gene's germline CDR1 is SGHVS and CDR2 FQNEAQ.